This passage covers 25 T cell receptor beta chains from one sample sequenced in a study of tumor-infiltrating lymphocytes in primary liver carcinoma. Germline DNA was extracted alongside blood RNA, which was obtained from unsorted whole blood. Constant-region priming of approximately 500 ng total RNA yielded TCR beta cDNA. Three rounds of nested multiplex PCR with slightly modified ARM-PCR produced TCR beta libraries. Rounds one and two of PCR, each of roughly 10 cycles, were primed with TRBV1-TRBV30 forward primers and a C-beta reverse primer. TCRdb fed the multiplex PCR reads into MiXCR, producing one record per CDR3 protein. Of hundreds of thousands of distinct CDR3 sequences in the sample, more than 55% were seen once. The material sequenced was peripheral blood. The receptors here all came from a man between 40 and 49 years old with primary liver carcinoma and hepatitis B virus infection.

This clonotype was picked up one time. Its ends do not fully match the called genes, so a read error is possible. This chain links TRBV29-1 with TRBJ2-5; 10 bases line up with TRBD2. The germline V gene has CDR1 SQVTM and CDR2 ANQGSEA. The CDR3 sequence is 14 residues long. The DNA of the CDR3 is TGCAGCCAAGAATTAGCGGGAGGCCAAGAGATCCAGTACTTT. It translates to CSQELAGGQEIQYF.

This clonotype was recorded at least ten times. CDR3 sequence: CASSYSTQRELFF. In DNA, the CDR3 is TGTGCCAGCAGTTACTCAACGCAACGGGAGCTGTTTTTT. V and J are TRBV6-5 and TRBJ2-2, with D hard to call. Between the trimmed V and J ends, which lost 0 bases and 9 bases, there was a span of 8 bases. CDR3 length: 13 residues. Germline-derived CDR1 and CDR2 are MNHEY and SVGAGI.

In the case of this clonotype: The germline gene is not matched at one end of the junction; a read error may be the cause. V is TRBV5-1 and J is TRBJ2-1; 7 bases are shared with TRBD2. CDR3 size: 15 residues. Germline CDR1 is SGHRS and CDR2 is YFSETQ. Here the CDR3 DNA reads TGCACCAGCAGCGATCCTAGCGGTTTCTACAATGAGCAGTTCTTC. This translates into CTSSDPSGFYNEQFF. Complete variable domain (other parts from reference TRBV5-1 and TRBJ2-1): KAGVTQTPRYLIKTRGQQVTLSCSPISGHRSVSWYQQTPGQGLQFLFEYFSETQRNKGNFPGRFSGRQFSNSRSEMNVSTLELGDSALYLCTSSDPSGFYNEQFFGPGTRLTVL.

With respect to this clonotype: A much larger clone sits a single nucleotide away, making a read error possible. The V and J genes are TRBV29-1 and TRBJ1-1; D ambiguous. Germline CDR1 SQVTM, CDR2 ANQGSEA. This CDR3 is 10 amino acids long. DNA of the CDR3: TGCATCGTTGTAGTCAGTGAAGCTTTCTTT. Translation gives CIVVVSEAFF.

This clonotype was recorded a few times. The gene calls are TRBV14 and TRBJ2-7; 7 bases agree with TRBD2. The germline CDR1 and CDR2 sequences are SGHDN and FVKESK. V gave up 5 bases and J gave up 6 bases; unmatched junction bases: 10. The CDR3 loop spans 14 amino acids. CDR3 nucleotide sequence: TGTGCCAGCAGCAAACGGAGCGGGATAAGCGAGCAGTACTTC. It yields the protein CASSKRSGISEQYF.

As concerns this clonotype: A much larger clone is a single base away; this may be a read error. The chain joins TRBV5-4 to TRBJ2-3; D unresolved. This CDR3 comprises 15 residues. V lost 7 bases and J lost 2, with 17 bases in between. Germline V CDR1 and CDR2: SGHNT, YYREEE (reference sequence). The CDR3 sequence is CASGLMSGPTDTQYF. The CDR3 DNA reads as TGTGCCAGCGGGTTAATGTCCGGACCCACAGATACGCAGTATTTT.

V gene TRBV4-2 combines with J gene TRBJ2-7; D possibly corresponds to TRBD2 (5 bases). CDR1 LGHNA and CDR2 YNFKEQ come from the germline V gene. Trimming took 2 bases from V and 3 from J, leaving 23 bases between them. CDR3 size: 18 residues. The CDR3 spells CASSQIKGAEGRIYEQYF. CDR3 coding DNA: TGTGCCAGCAGCCAAATAAAGGGAGCGGAAGGTAGGATCTACGAGCAGTACTTC.

Comment on this clonotype: Since a much larger clone is just one base distant, this may be a read error. The chain carries TRBV6-5 and TRBJ2-1; the D gene is possibly TRBD2 (5 bases). There are 15 residues in the CDR3. Per germline, CDR1 MNHEY and CDR2 SVGAGI. The ends were cut back, 0 bases at V and 7 bases at J, with 13 bases in the middle. This chain's CDR3 is CASSYSRELGNEQFF. The CDR3 DNA reads as TGTGCCAGCAGTTACTCGAGGGAACTAGGGAATGAGCAGTTCTTC.

This chain connects TRBV20-1 to TRBJ2-1; 8 nucleotides line up with TRBD2. The CDR3 covers 14 residues. From germline, CDR1 is DFQATT and CDR2 SNEGSKA (reference sequence). V lost 6 bases to trimming and J lost 2 bases; unmatched junction nucleotides: 6. The CDR3 spells CSANQRGPYNEQFF. CDR3 coding DNA: TGCAGTGCCAATCAGCGGGGGCCCTACAATGAGCAGTTCTTC.

Points on this clonotype: A much larger clone differs by one base, so this may be a read error. V usage is TRBV5-1 and J usage is TRBJ2-3; D uncertain. CDR1 is SGHRS and CDR2 is YFSETQ in the germline V gene. The length of the CDR3 is 12 residues. The CDR3 DNA reads TGCGCCAGCAGCTTGGCCACAGATACGCTGTATTTT. It specifies CASSLATDTLYF.

The chain recombines TRBV7-8 with TRBJ1-4; TRBD1 matches at 9 bases. The J segment lost 0 bases and the V segment lost 1 base, leaving 9 bases of the junction unmatched. The CDR3 covers 19 residues. Germline V gives CDR1 SGHVS, CDR2 FQNEAQ. CDR3 sequence: CASSLDITGGRSTNEKLFF. In DNA form, the CDR3 reads TGTGCCAGCAGCTTAGACATTACAGGGGGCCGCTCAACTAATGAAAAACTGTTTTTT.

The CDR3 protein is CASRAGGLYEQYF. The CDR3 region has the DNA TGTGCCAGCCGGGCCGGGGGCTTGTACGAGCAGTACTTC. The gene calls are TRBV28 and TRBJ2-7; D may correspond to TRBD1 or TRBD2 (6 bases each). CDR3 length: 13 amino acids. Trimming left V 8 bases short and J 4 bases short, with 15 bases between. The germline gives CDR1 MDHEN, CDR2 SYDVKM. Complete variable domain (other parts from reference TRBV28 and TRBJ2-7): DVKVTQSSRYLVKRTGEKVFLECVQDMDHENMFWYRQDPGLGLRLIYFSYDVKMKEKGDIPEGYSVSREKKERFSLILESASTNQTSMYLCASRAGGLYEQYFGPGTRLTVT.

The CDR3 bases are TGTGCCAGCAGACCGACAGCAATCTACGAGCAGTACTTC. Translated: CASRPTAIYEQYF. The chain joins TRBV28 to TRBJ2-7, with TRBD1 as a possible D gene (5 bases). CDR1 is MDHEN and CDR2 is SYDVKM in the germline V gene. Trimming pared 6 bases from V and 3 bases from J, leaving 12 bases between. This CDR3 has 13 amino acids.

This clonotype has just a few counts. The DNA of the CDR3 is TGTGCCAGCAGCTTCACCAGTACTAAGTTCAACTCTGGAAACACCATATATTTT. This sequence encodes CASSFTSTKFNSGNTIYF. This sequence joins TRBV7-9 and TRBJ1-3, with unresolved D. The germline V and J ends were trimmed by 3 bases and 0 bases, with 18 bases remaining between them. Per the germline V gene, CDR1 is SEHNR and CDR2 is FQNEAQ (reference sequence). The CDR3 sequence is 18 residues long.

At least ten counts were recorded for this clonotype. V usage is TRBV12-3 or TRBV12-4 and J usage is TRBJ1-5; perhaps TRBD1 as D (5 bases). The CDR3 is 13 residues long. V was trimmed by 7 bases and J by 6 bases, leaving 13 bases between them. DNA of the CDR3: TGTGCCAGCACCTATGCAGGGACTCAGCCCCAGCATTTT. As protein: CASTYAGTQPQHF.

With respect to this clonotype: A much bigger clone sits one base away, suggesting this may be a read error. The chain has TRBV6-2 or TRBV6-3 and TRBJ2-5, with D possibly called TRBD1 or TRBD2 (5 bases each). The germline V and J ends were trimmed by 10 bases and 2 bases, with 11 bases remaining between them. The CDR3 sequence is 12 residues long. Germline lookup yields CDR1 MNHEY and CDR2 SVGEGT. In DNA form, the CDR3 reads TGTGCCATCTCGGGGCATCAAGAGACCCAGTACTTC. It is translated as CAISGHQETQYF.

As regards this clonotype: The conserved closing phenylalanine or tryptophan is absent in this CDR3, likely reflecting a read error. This chain uses TRBV29-1 with TRBJ2-5, with 7 bases matching TRBD2. The CDR3 is made up of 15 amino acids. V was pared by 7 bases and J by 5 bases, with 16 bases of the junction left unmatched. Germline V gene sequence: CDR1 SQVTM, CDR2 ANQGSEA. The CDR3 DNA reads as TGCAGCGCTGGGACTACCGGGAGCTCGCGGGAGACCCAGTACCTC. It translates to CSAGTTGSSRETQYL.

This clonotype was seen just once. The genes are TRBV2 and TRBJ2-2; 8 nucleotides agree with TRBD1. Germline CDR1 and CDR2: SNHLY and FYNNEI. V trimming: 8 bases; J trimming: 6 bases; junction bases outside the gene matches: 5. The CDR3 contains 13 residues. The CDR3, as DNA: TGTGCCAGCGACTACAGGGGGGCCGGGGAGCTGTTTTTT. Its protein is CASDYRGAGELFF.

In regard to this clonotype: A junction end diverges from the germline sequence, so it may reflect a read error. The genes are TRBV5-4 and TRBJ2-7, with 7 bases lining up with TRBD2. Germline lookup yields CDR1 SGHNT and CDR2 YYREEE (reference sequence). This CDR3 region has 13 residues. CDR3 coding DNA: TGTGCCTGCAGCGAGGCGGGGGCCTACGAGCAGTACTTC. Protein product: CACSEAGAYEQYF. The variable domain in full, completed from reference TRBV5-4 and TRBJ2-7, reads ETGVTQSPTHLIKTRGQQVTLRCSSQSGHNTVSWYQQALGQGPQFIFQYYREEENGRGNFPPRFSGLQFPNYSSELNVNALELDDSALYLCACSEAGAYEQYFGPGTRLTVT.

The rearrangement links TRBV18 to TRBJ2-5; 9 nucleotides line up with TRBD1. This CDR3 spans 15 amino acids. V trimming: 4 bases; J trimming: 1 base; junction bases outside the gene matches: 4. Germline CDR1 KGHSH, CDR2 LQKENI. CDR3 amino acids: CASSLGTGTQETQYF. CDR3 nucleotides: TGTGCCAGCTCACTGGGGACAGGGACCCAAGAGACCCAGTACTTC.

Points on this clonotype: Given the absence of the conserved phenylalanine or tryptophan at the CDR3 end, a read error is likely. The rearrangement joins TRBV12-5 to TRBJ1-1; 9 nucleotides match TRBD1. The CDR3 runs 16 residues. CDR1 LGHNT and CDR2 FRNRAP come from the germline V gene. Unmatched junction bases numbered 6, after V lost 4 bases and J lost 0 bases. The CDR3 protein is CASGCLTGGMNTEAFS. CDR3 bases: TGTGCTAGTGGTTGCCTTACAGGGGGCATGAACACTGAAGCTTTCTCT.

Comment on this clonotype: This may come from a read error, since a much larger clone is one base off. The chain links TRBV12-3 or TRBV12-4 to TRBJ2-1, with D hard to call. The CDR3 extends over 16 amino acids. The CDR3 sequence is CASSQTNFGSYNEQLF. The CDR3 DNA sequence: TGTGCCAGCAGCCAGACAAATTTTGGCTCCTACAATGAGCAGTTATTC.

In this sample, this clonotype turned up a few times. This chain joins TRBV28 and TRBJ1-5, with 11 bases that match TRBD1. Germline V gene lookup returns CDR1 MDHEN and CDR2 SYDVKM. V trimming: 3 bases; J trimming: 2 bases; junction bases outside the gene matches: 3. The CDR3 covers 16 residues. The CDR3 nucleotides are TGTGCCAGCAGTTTTGGACAGGGGGCCGGCAATCAGCCCCAGCATTTT. Its translation is CASSFGQGAGNQPQHF.

Points on this clonotype: A junction end diverges from the germline sequence, so it may reflect a read error. The CDR3 loop reads CANSLGVAGGSNEQFF. The CDR3 coding sequence is TGTGCCAACAGCTTAGGGGTAGCGGGAGGTAGTAATGAGCAGTTCTTC. The chain employs TRBV11-1 and TRBJ2-1; 10 positions match TRBD2. The CDR3 sequence is 16 residues long. Germline V CDR1 and CDR2: SGHAT, FQDESV (reference sequence).

In its sample, this clonotype was seen many times. The chain combines TRBV4-1 with TRBJ2-2, with TRBD1 matching 7 bases. The V segment lost 3 bases and the J segment 5 bases; nucleotides outside the gene matches: 9. In germline, CDR1 is MGHRA, CDR2 YSYEKL. The CDR3 contains 16 residues. The CDR3 reads CASSQTGQITTGELFF. CDR3 nucleotide sequence: TGCGCCAGCAGCCAGACGGGACAGATCACAACCGGGGAGCTGTTTTTT.